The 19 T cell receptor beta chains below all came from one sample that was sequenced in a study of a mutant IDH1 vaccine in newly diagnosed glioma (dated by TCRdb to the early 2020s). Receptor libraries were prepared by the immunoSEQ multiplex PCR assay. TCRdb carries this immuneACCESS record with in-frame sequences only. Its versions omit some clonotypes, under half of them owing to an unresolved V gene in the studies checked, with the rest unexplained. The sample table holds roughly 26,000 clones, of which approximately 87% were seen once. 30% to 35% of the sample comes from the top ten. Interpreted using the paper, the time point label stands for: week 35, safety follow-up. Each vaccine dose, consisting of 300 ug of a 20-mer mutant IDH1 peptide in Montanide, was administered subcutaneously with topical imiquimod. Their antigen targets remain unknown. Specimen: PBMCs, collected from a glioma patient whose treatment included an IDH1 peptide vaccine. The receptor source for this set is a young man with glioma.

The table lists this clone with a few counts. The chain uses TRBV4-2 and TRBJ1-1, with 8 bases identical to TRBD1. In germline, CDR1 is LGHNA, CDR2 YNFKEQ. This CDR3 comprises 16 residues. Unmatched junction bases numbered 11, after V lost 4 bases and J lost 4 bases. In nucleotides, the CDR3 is TGTGCCAGCAGCCTCCGGACAGGGAGGGGCAGCACTGAAGCTTTCTTT. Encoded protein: CASSLRTGRGSTEAFF.

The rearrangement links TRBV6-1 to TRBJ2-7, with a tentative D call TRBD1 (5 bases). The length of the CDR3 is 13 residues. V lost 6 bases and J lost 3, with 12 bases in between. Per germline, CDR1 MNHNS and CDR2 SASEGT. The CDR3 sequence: CASSAQDHYEQYF. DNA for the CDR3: TGTGCCAGCAGCGCACAGGACCACTACGAGCAGTACTTC.

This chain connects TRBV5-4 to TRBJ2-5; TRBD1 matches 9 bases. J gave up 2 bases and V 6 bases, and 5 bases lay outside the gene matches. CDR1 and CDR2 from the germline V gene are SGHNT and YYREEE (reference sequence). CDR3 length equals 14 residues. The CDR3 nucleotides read TGTGCCAGCACCAAGGGACAGGGACAAGAGACCCAGTACTTC. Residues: CASTKGQGQETQYF.

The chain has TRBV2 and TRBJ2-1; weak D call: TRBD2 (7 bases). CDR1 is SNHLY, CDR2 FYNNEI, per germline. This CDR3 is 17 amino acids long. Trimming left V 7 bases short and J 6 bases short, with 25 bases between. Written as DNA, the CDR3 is TGTGCCAGCACCCCTGGGGGGGGCGGTCGGAAGGGCAATGAGCAGTTCTTC. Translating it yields CASTPGGGGRKGNEQFF.

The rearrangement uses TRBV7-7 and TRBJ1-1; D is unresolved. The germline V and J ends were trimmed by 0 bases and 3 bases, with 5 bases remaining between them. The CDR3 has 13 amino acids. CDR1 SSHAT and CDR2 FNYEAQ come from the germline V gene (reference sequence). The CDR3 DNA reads TGTGCCAGCAGCTTAGCGAAGGACACTGAAGCTTTCTTT. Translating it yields CASSLAKDTEAFF. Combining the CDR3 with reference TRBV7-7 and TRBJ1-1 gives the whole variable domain GAGVSQSPRYKVTKRGQDVTLRCDPISSHATLYWYQQALGQGPEFLTYFNYEAQPDKSGLPSDRFSAERPEGSISTLTIQRTEQRDSAMYRCASSLAKDTEAFFGQGTRLTVV.

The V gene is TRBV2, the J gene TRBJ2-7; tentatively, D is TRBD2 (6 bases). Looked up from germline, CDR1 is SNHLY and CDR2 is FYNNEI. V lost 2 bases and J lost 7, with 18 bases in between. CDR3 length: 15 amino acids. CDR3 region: CASSERGLRAAEQYF. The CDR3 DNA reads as TGTGCCAGCAGTGAACGGGGGTTAAGGGCTGCTGAGCAGTACTTC.

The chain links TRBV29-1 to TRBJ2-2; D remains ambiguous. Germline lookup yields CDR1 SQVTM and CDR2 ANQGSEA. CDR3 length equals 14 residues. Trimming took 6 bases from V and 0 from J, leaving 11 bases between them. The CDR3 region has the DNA TGCAGCGTCGGTATTAGGACGAACACCGGGGAGCTGTTTTTT. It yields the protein CSVGIRTNTGELFF.

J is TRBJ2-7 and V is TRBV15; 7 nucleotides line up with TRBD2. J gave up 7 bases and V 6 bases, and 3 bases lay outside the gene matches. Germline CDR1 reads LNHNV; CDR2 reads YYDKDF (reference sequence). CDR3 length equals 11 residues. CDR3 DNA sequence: TGTGCCACCAGTGGGGGGGGTGAGCAGTACTTC. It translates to CATSGGGEQYF. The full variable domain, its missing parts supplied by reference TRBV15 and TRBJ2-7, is DAMVIQNPRYQVTQFGKPVTLSCSQTLNHNVMYWYQQKSSQAPKLLFHYYDKDFNNEADTPDNFQSRRPNTSFCFLDIRSPGLGDTAMYLCATSGGGEQYFGPGTRLTVT.

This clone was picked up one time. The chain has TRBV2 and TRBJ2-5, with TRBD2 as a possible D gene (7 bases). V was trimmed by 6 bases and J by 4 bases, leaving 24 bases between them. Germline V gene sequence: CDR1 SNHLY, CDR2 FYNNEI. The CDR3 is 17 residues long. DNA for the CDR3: TGTGCCAGCAGAGGCGGTCAAGGGCGGGGGCCGCCAGAGACCCAGTACTTC. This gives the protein CASRGGQGRGPPETQYF.

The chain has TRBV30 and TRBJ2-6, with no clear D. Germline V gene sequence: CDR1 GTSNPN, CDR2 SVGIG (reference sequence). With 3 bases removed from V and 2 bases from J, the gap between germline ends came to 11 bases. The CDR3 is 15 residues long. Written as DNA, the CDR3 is TGTGCCTGGAGCTCTGCGGAACCTGGGGCCAACGTCCTGACTTTC. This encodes CAWSSAEPGANVLTF.

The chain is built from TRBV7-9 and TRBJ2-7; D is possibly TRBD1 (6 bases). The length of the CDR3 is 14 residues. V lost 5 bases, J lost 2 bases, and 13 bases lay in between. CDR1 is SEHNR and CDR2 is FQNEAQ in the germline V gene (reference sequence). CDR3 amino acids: CASSNRENTYEQYF. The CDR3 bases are TGTGCCAGCAGCAACAGGGAGAACACCTACGAGCAGTACTTC.

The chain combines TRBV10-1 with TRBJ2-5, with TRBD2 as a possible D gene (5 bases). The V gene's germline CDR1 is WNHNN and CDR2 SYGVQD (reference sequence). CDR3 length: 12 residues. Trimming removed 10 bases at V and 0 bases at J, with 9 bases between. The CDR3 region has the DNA TGCGCCACCCCCGGGGACCAAGAGACCCAGTACTTC. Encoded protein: CATPGDQETQYF.

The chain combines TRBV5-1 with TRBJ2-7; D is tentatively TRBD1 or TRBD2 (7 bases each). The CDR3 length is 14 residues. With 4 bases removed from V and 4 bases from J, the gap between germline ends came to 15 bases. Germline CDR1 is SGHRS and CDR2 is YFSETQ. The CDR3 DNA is TGCGCCAGCAGCCCGAGTCAGGGGGGGTACGAGCAGTACTTC. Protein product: CASSPSQGGYEQYF. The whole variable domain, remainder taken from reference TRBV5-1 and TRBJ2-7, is KAGVTQTPRYLIKTRGQQVTLSCSPISGHRSVSWYQQTPGQGLQFLFEYFSETQRNKGNFPGRFSGRQFSNSRSEMNVSTLELGDSALYLCASSPSQGGYEQYFGPGTRLTVT.

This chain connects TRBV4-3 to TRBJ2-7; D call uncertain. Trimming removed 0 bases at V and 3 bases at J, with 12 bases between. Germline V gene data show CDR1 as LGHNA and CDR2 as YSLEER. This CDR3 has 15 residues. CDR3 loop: CASSQEWASFYEQYF. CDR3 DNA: TGCGCCAGCAGCCAAGAGTGGGCCTCTTTCTACGAGCAGTACTTC.

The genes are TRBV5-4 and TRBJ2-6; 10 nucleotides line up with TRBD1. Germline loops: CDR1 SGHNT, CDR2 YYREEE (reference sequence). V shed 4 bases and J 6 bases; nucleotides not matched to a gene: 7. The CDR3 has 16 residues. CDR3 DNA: TGTGCCAGCAGCCGTGGAGGACAGGGGGAGGCCAACGTCCTGACTTTC. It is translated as CASSRGGQGEANVLTF.

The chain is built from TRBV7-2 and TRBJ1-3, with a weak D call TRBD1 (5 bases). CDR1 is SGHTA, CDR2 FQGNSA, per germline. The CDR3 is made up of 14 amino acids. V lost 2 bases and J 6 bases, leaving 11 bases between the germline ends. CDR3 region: CASSLSGGENTIYF. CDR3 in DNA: TGTGCCAGCAGCTTATCAGGAGGGGAAAACACCATATATTTT.

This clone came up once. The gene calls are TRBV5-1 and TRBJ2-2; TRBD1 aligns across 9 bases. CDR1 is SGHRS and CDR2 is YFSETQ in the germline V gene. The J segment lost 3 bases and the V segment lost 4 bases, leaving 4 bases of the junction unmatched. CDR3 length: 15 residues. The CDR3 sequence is CASSEGQGYTGELFF. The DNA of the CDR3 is TGCGCCAGCAGCGAGGGACAGGGTTACACCGGGGAGCTGTTTTTT.

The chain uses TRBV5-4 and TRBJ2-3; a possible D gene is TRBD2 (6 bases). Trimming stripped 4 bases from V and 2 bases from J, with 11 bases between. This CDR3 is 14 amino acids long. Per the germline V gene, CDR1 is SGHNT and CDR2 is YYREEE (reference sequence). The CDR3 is CASSPSGDTDTQYF. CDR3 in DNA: TGTGCCAGCAGCCCCTCGGGGGACACAGATACGCAGTATTTT.

The CDR3 reads CAWSVAAGYNEQFF. The CDR3 DNA reads TGTGCCTGGAGTGTAGCGGCGGGGTACAATGAGCAGTTCTTC. The rearrangement joins TRBV30 to TRBJ2-1; TRBD2 might be the D (6 bases). The V gene's germline CDR1 is GTSNPN and CDR2 SVGIG (reference sequence). The CDR3 runs 14 residues. Trimming pared 0 bases from V and 4 bases from J, leaving 10 bases between.